A selection of T cell receptor beta chains follows, all from one sample in a study of blood T cell repertoires in COVID-19. Measured with immunoSEQ multiplex PCR; TCRdb has only the in-frame clones, and not every one. The table shows tens of thousands of clones, with roughly three quarters occurring only once. The source material was peripheral blood. These TCRs come from a man between 65 and 85 years old with acute or convalescent COVID-19. The CDR3 runs from the conserved cysteine through the conserved F or W. Each record gives: V gene, clone size, D gene, J gene, CDR3 DNA, CDR3 protein. D genes are given only for firm matches. Rows may omit the clone size; those that give it use once, few, many or a size class.

TRBV5-1	.	TRBD1	TRBJ2-4	TGCGCCAGCAGCTTTGGAATCGGGACAGCGCGGAGTCAGTACTTC	CASSFGIGTARSQYF
TRBV18	.	TRBD2	TRBJ2-7	TGTGCCAGCTCACCAATTACTAGCGGTGAGCAGTACTTC	CASSPITSGEQYF
TRBV7-9	.	.	TRBJ1-5	TGTGCCAGCAGCTTAGGACAATCTCAGCCCCAGCATTTT	CASSLGQSQPQHF
TRBV14	.	TRBD1	TRBJ2-3	TGTGCCAGCAGCCAAGCCTCACCGGGACAGACGCAGTATTTT	CASSQASPGQTQYF
TRBV7-2	.	TRBD2	TRBJ2-3	TGTGCCAGCAGAGGAGCTGGCGGGAGGTGGGATACGCAGTATTTT	CASRGAGGRWDTQYF
TRBV6-5	.	TRBD2	TRBJ2-7	TGTGCCATCACCATCTCGACTAGCGGGATTCACGAGCAGTACTTC	CAITISTSGIHEQYF
TRBV3-1/TRBV3-2	.	TRBD2	TRBJ2-7	TGTGCCAGCAGCCTCGGGAGGGCCTACGAGCAGTACTTC	CASSLGRAYEQYF
TRBV19	once	TRBD2	TRBJ2-1	TGTGCCAGTAGTATGGGGGGGACTAGCGGTTACAATGAGCAGTTCTTC	CASSMGGTSGYNEQFF
TRBV2	.	TRBD1	TRBJ2-5	TGTGCCAGCACTGGACAGGGAGGTACGGAGACCCAGTACTTC	CASTGQGGTETQYF
TRBV7-8	.	.	TRBJ1-1	TGTGCCAGCAGCTTAGGGGAGGCCACTGAAGCTTTCTTT	CASSLGEATEAFF
TRBV5-5	.	TRBD1	TRBJ1-1	TGTGCCAGCAGCCCTAGGACAGGCCCGGGGACTGAAGCTTTCTTT	CASSPRTGPGTEAFF
TRBV18	.	TRBD1	TRBJ2-1	TGTGCCAGCTCACCCCCGGGACAGAGCTCCTACAATGAGCAGTTCTTC	CASSPPGQSSYNEQFF
TRBV7-2	.	.	TRBJ1-5	TGTGCCAGCAGCTTAGTTGGGGCCCAGCCCCAGCATTTT	CASSLVGAQPQHF
TRBV5-1	few	TRBD1	TRBJ2-7	TGCGCCAGCAGCCCTGCAAGGACAGGGAGGCCCTACGAGCAGTACTTC	CASSPARTGRPYEQYF
TRBV7-2	.	.	TRBJ1-4	TGTGCCAGCAGCTCGGGGGCAACTAATGAAAAACTGTTTTTT	CASSSGATNEKLFF
TRBV25-1	.	TRBD1	TRBJ1-3	TGTGCCAGCAGTGACCCCCGGACAGGGTTCTCTGGAAACACCATATATTTT	CASSDPRTGFSGNTIYF
TRBV6-5	.	.	TRBJ2-7	TGTGCCAGCAGTCAGGGTGGGGAGCAGTACTTC	CASSQGGEQYF
TRBV7-2	.	.	TRBJ2-3	TGTGCCAGCAGCCCGGAGGAAGCATCCACAGATACGCAGTATTTT	CASSPEEASTDTQYF
TRBV11-2	few	.	TRBJ1-4	TGTGCCAGCAGCTCACTAAGGGGGACGGTCAATGAAAAACTGTTTTTT	CASSSLRGTVNEKLFF
TRBV7-2	.	.	TRBJ1-1	TGTGCCAGCAGCTTCACAGGAAGGGGTGAAGCTTTCTTT	CASSFTGRGEAFF
TRBV19	once	.	TRBJ1-5	TGTGCCAGTAGTCAAGACAGCGTCCCTTACAATCAGCCCCAGCATTTT	CASSQDSVPYNQPQHF
TRBV19	.	.	TRBJ2-1	TGTGCCAGTAGTATACAGGTGCGAGGGGGGGAGGAGCAGTTCTTC	CASSIQVRGGEEQFF
TRBV5-1	.	TRBD1	TRBJ2-7	TGCGCCAGCAGACCTCGGACAGGCTACGAGCAGTACTTC	CASRPRTGYEQYF
TRBV12-3/TRBV12-4	.	.	TRBJ1-2	TGTGCCAGCAGTTGGACAGATCTCGGTGGCTACACCTTC	CASSWTDLGGYTF
TRBV18	few	TRBD1	TRBJ1-2	TGTGCCAGCTCACCAGGGACAGGGGTCGGCTACACCTTC	CASSPGTGVGYTF
TRBV5-1	few	.	TRBJ1-1	TGCGCCAGCAGCTTTCAGGGTCCCGCGAACACTGAAGCTTTCTTT	CASSFQGPANTEAFF
TRBV4-1	.	.	TRBJ2-1	TGCGCCAGCAGCCTGTCTATCGCTGCTGACAATGAGCAGTTCTTC	CASSLSIAADNEQFF
TRBV3-1/TRBV3-2	.	.	TRBJ2-1	TGTGCCAGCAGCCAAGGCCCTCAAGCGCTCAATGAGCAGTTCTTC	CASSQGPQALNEQFF
TRBV6-1	.	TRBD1	TRBJ1-2	TGTGCCAGCAGTACTCGGGACAGGGACTATGGCTACACCTTC	CASSTRDRDYGYTF
TRBV6-5	.	TRBD2	TRBJ2-1	TGTGCCAGTAAGTCTGCGGGGGACAATGAGCAGTTCTTC	CASKSAGDNEQFF
TRBV27	.	.	TRBJ1-2	TGTGCCAGCGTCTCGGGGGATGGCGGCTACACCTTC	CASVSGDGGYTF
TRBV27	once	.	TRBJ1-2	TGTGCCAGCAGTTTAGCGGGATATGGCTACACCTTC	CASSLAGYGYTF
TRBV5-1	.	.	TRBJ1-6	TGCGCCAGCAGCTTGGAAGCGGGTAATTCACCCCTCCACTTT	CASSLEAGNSPLHF
TRBV5-1	.	TRBD1	TRBJ2-3	TGCGCCAGCAGCCCGCCGACAGGGATGGCAGATACGCAGTATTTT	CASSPPTGMADTQYF
TRBV27	once	.	TRBJ1-2	TGTGCCAGCAGCATAACAGCCAACTATGGCTACACCTTC	CASSITANYGYTF
TRBV5-4	.	TRBD1	TRBJ2-5	TGTGCCAGCAGCTTTTGGACAGGGGGTGGTTCAGAGACCCAGTACTTC	CASSFWTGGGSETQYF
TRBV5-1	.	.	TRBJ2-1	TGCGCCAGCAGTTTTAGCGGAAATGAGCAGTTCTTC	CASSFSGNEQFF
TRBV7-3	.	.	TRBJ1-1	TGTGCCAGCAGTGTGGACAGAAACACTGAAGCTTTCTTT	CASSVDRNTEAFF
TRBV6-5	once	.	TRBJ2-7	TGTGCCAGCGGACCGGGGGCCTACGAGCAGTACTTC	CASGPGAYEQYF
TRBV10-3	.	.	TRBJ2-7	TGTGCCATCGCAACCCAGGCCTACGAGCAGTACTTC	CAIATQAYEQYF
TRBV7-9	many	.	TRBJ1-2	TGTGCCAGCAGCGAAGACAGGTTAACAGTGGGAGGCTACACCTTC	CASSEDRLTVGGYTF
TRBV7-2	.	TRBD1	TRBJ1-1	TGTGCCAGCAGCTACCCCGCCCAGGGGGAGACCTGGAACACTGAAGCTTTCTTT	CASSYPAQGETWNTEAFF
TRBV6-5	once	.	TRBJ1-4	TGTGCCAGCAGTCTCACAGAACATAATGAAAAACTGTTTTTT	CASSLTEHNEKLFF
TRBV4-1	.	.	TRBJ2-1	TGCGCCAGCAGCCAAGACCGGGTCTACAATGAGCAGTTCTTC	CASSQDRVYNEQFF
TRBV29-1	.	.	TRBJ2-7	TGCAGCGTTGATAGCGGCTACGAGCAGTACTTC	CSVDSGYEQYF
TRBV11-2	once	.	TRBJ2-5	TGTGCCAGCAGCTTATCTTCCTCGGTGCAAGAGACCCAGTACTTC	CASSLSSSVQETQYF
TRBV19	.	TRBD2	TRBJ2-2	TGTGCCAGTAGGCCCGGGACTAAAGTAACTGGGGAGCTGTTTTTT	CASRPGTKVTGELFF
TRBV18	.	.	TRBJ2-3	TGTGCCAGCTTCACCGGAGTACGAGATACGCAGTATTTT	CASFTGVRDTQYF
TRBV11-2	once	.	TRBJ2-1	TGTGCCAGCAGCTTAGGGTTGGACACCTCCTACAATGAGCAGTTCTTC	CASSLGLDTSYNEQFF
TRBV25-1	few	TRBD1	TRBJ1-6	TGTGCCAGTAGTGACAGGGTCCATGTCTCCCTCCACTTT	CASSDRVHVSLHF
TRBV7-2	.	TRBD2	TRBJ2-1	TGTGCCAGCAGCTTCCTAGCGGGCGGTCGGGAGTTCTTC	CASSFLAGGREFF
TRBV7-9	.	.	TRBJ2-1	TGTGCCAGCAGCTCACCAGGGGCCCCAGAGCAGTTCTTC	CASSSPGAPEQFF
TRBV6-2/TRBV6-3	.	.	TRBJ2-5	TGTGCCAGCAGTAGGGGCAGGGAGACCCAGTACTTC	CASSRGRETQYF
TRBV28	.	TRBD1	TRBJ2-1	TGTGCCAGCAGTCCACGGACAGGGGGTGTTTACAATGAGCAGTTCTTC	CASSPRTGGVYNEQFF
TRBV28	.	.	TRBJ1-2	TGTGCCAGCAGACCTGGCTCCACAGGGAACTATGGCTACACCTTC	CASRPGSTGNYGYTF